The clone carrying this TCR beta chain ranks as medium-sized (0.01 to 0.1%). The antigen remains undetermined. Thyroid surgery was performed in patients who had received no treatment beforehand. TCRdb re-called clones from the PCR reads using MiXCR. The sample contains about 21,000 clones, over 25% of which appear only once. This sample is part of a study of metastatic and nonmetastatic thyroid tumors. Overall study context: Repertoires were compared across blood and tumor or nodule tissue from malignant and benign thyroid patients.

Study conclusions and caveats: Significantly higher TCR beta diversity was reportedly seen in malignant thyroid tumors than benign nodules, in blood and tumor.

Per the germline V gene, CDR1 is MNHNS and CDR2 is SASEGT. V shed 5 bases and J shed 5 bases, with 16 bases lying between them. CDR3 length equals 14 residues. This sequence joins TRBV6-1 and TRBJ2-7; D tentatively fits TRBD1 or TRBD2 (5 bases each). This TCR derives from a male donor with papillary thyroid cancer or a benign thyroid nodule (not recorded which). Some clones in this sample may be carry-over from other donors' samples. Sequenced input: tumor tissue. In DNA form, the CDR3 reads TGTGCCAGCAGTTTCTTTCGGGGCCAAAACGAGCAGTACTTC. Residues: CASSFFRGQNEQYF.